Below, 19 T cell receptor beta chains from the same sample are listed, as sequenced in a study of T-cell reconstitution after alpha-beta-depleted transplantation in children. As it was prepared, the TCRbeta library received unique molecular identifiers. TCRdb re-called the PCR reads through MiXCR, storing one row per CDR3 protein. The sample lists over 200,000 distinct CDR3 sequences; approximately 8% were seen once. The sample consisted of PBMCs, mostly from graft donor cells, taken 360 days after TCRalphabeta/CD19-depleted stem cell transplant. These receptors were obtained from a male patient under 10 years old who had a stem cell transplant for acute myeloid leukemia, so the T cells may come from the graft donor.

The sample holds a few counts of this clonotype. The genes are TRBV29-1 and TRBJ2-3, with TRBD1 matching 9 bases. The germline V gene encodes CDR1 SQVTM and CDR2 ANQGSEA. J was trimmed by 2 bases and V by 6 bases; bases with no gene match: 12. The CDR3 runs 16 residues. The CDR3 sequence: CSVQGAASLFTDTQYF. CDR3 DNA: TGCAGCGTACAGGGGGCAGCCAGTCTTTTCACAGATACGCAGTATTTT.

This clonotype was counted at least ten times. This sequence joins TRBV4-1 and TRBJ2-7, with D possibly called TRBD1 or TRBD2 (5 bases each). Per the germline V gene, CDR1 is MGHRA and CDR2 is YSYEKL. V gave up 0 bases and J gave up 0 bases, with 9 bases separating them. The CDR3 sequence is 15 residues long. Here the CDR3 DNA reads TGCGCCAGCAGCCAAGATTGGGGGAGCTCCTACGAGCAGTACGTC. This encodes CASSQDWGSSYEQYV.

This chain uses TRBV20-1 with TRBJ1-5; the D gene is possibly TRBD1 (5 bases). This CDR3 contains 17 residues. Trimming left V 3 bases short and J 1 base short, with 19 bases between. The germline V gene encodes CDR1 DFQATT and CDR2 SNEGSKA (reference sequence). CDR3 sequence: CSARRRTTHSSNQPQHF. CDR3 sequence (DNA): TGCAGTGCTAGGCGCAGGACAACCCATTCAAGCAATCAGCCCCAGCATTTT.

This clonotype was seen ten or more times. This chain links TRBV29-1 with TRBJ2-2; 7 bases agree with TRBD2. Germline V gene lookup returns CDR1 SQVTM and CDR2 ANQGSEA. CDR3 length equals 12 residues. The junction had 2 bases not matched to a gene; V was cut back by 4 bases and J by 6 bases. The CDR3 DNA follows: TGCAGCGTTGGGACTAGGCCCGGGGAGCTGTTTTTT. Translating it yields CSVGTRPGELFF.

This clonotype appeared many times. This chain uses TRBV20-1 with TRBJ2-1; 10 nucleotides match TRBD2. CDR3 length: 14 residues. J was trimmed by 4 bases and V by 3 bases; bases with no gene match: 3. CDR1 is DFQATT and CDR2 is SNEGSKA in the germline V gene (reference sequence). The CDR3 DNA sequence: TGCAGTGCTAGGCTAGCGGGAGTTTACAATGAGCAGTTCTTC. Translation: CSARLAGVYNEQFF.

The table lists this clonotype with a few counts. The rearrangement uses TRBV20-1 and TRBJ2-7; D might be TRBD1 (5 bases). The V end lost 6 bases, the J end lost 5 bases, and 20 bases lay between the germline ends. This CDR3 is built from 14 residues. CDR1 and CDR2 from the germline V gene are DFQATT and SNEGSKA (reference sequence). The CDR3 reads CSAGLGLRSDEQYF. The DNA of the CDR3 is TGCAGTGCCGGGCTGGGGCTCCGTTCCGACGAGCAGTACTTC.

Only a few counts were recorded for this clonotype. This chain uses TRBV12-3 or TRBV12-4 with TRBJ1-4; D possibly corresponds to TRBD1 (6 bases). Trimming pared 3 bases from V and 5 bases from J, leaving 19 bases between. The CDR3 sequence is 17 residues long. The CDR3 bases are TGTGCCAGCAGTTTTCTTAAGGGGGTCCTCGTAAATGAAAAACTGTTTTTT. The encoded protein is CASSFLKGVLVNEKLFF.

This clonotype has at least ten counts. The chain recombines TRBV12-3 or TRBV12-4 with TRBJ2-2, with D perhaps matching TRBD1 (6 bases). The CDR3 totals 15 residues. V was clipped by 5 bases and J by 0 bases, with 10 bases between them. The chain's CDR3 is CASSTGTTNTGELFF. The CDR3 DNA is TGTGCCAGCAGTACCGGGACAACGAACACCGGGGAGCTGTTTTTT.

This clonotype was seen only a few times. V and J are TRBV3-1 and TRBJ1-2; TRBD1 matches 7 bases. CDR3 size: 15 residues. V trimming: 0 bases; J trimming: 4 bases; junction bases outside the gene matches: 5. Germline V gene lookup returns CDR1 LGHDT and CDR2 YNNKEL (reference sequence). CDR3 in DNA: TGTGCCAGCAGCCAAGATACGGGACAGATCTATGGCTACACCTTC. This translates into CASSQDTGQIYGYTF.

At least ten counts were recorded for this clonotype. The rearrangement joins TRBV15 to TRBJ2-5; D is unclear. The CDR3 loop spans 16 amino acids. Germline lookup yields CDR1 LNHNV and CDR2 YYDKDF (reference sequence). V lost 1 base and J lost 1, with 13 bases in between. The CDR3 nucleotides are TGTGCCACCAGCAGAGTCGGGCAGAGAAGCCAAGAGACCCAGTACTTC. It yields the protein CATSRVGQRSQETQYF.

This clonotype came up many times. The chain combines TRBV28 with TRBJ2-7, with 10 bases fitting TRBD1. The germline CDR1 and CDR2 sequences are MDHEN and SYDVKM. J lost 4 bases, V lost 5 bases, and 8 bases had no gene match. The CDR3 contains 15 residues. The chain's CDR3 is CASSVPGQGRYEQYF. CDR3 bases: TGTGCCAGCAGTGTCCCGGGACAGGGGAGATACGAGCAGTACTTC.

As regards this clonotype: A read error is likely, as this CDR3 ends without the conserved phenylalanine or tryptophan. CDR3 nucleotide sequence: TGCAGCGTTGTTAGTGTGGGTGAAAAACTGTTTTAT. Amino acid sequence: CSVVSVGEKLFY. The chain carries TRBV29-1 and TRBJ1-4, with D unclear. The CDR3 is 12 residues long. The V end lost 4 bases, the J end lost 7 bases, and 10 bases lay between the germline ends. Germline CDR1 reads SQVTM; CDR2 reads ANQGSEA.

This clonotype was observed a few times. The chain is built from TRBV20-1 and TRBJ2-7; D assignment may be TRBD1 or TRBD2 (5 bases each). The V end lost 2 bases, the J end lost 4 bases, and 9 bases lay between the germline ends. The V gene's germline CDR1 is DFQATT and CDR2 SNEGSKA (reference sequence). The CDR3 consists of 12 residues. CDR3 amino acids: CSARRGGYEQYV. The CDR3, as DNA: TGCAGTGCTAGAAGGGGCGGGTACGAGCAGTACGTC.

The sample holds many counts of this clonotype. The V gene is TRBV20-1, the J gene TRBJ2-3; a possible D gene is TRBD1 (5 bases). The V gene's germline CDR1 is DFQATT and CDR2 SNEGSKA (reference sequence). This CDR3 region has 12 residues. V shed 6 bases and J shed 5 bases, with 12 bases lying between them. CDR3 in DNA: TGCAGTGCCCGAAGGGGTGGAGATACGCAGTATTTT. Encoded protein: CSARRGGDTQYF.

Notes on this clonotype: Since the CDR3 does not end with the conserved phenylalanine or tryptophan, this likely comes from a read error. CDR3 bases: TGTGCCATCAACGGGATGAATAATGAAAAACTGTTTATT. It is translated as CAINGMNNEKLFI. J is TRBJ1-4 and V is TRBV7-9, with unresolved D. Germline values: CDR1 SEHNR, CDR2 FQNEAQ (reference sequence). This CDR3 is built from 13 residues. V gave up 10 bases and J gave up 4 bases, with 13 bases separating them.

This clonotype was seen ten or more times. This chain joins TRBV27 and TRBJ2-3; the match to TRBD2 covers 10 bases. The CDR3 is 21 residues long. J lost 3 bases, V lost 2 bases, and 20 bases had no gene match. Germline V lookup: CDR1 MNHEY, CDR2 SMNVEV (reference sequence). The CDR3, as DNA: TGTGCCAGCAGTTTAAGTCCCCATCAATGGCTAGCGGGAGTTGGAACAGATACGCAGTATTTT. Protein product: CASSLSPHQWLAGVGTDTQYF.

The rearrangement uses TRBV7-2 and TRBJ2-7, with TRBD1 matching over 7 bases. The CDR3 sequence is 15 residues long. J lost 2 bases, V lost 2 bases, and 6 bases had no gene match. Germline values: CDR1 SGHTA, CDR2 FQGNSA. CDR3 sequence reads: CASSLRLGQPYEQYF. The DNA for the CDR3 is TGTGCCAGCAGCTTAAGGCTGGGACAGCCCTACGAGCAGTACTTC.

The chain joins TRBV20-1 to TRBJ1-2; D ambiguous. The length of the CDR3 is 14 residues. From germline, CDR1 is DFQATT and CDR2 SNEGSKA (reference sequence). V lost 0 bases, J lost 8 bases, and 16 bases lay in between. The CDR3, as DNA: TGCAGTGCTAGAGAGGCGGCCGGCCTAGGGGGCTACACCTTC. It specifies CSAREAAGLGGYTF.

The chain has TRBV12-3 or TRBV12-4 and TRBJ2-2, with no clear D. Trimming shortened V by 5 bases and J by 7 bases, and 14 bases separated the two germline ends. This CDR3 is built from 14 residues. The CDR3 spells CASSPLARLGELFF. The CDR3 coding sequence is TGTGCCAGCAGTCCCCTGGCCCGGCTCGGGGAGCTGTTTTTT.